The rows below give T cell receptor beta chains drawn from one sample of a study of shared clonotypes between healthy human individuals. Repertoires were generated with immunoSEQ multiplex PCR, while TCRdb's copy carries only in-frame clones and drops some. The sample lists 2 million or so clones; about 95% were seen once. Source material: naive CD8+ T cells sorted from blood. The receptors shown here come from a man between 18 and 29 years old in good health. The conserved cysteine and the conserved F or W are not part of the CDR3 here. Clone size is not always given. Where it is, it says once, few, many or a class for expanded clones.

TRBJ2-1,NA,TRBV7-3,ASSLGGLNEQF
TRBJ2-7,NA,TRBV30,AWSVWTAYEQY
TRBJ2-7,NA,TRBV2,ASSTGGRTYEQY
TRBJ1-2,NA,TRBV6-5,ASSPGTGGVYT
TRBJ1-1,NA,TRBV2,ASSAREMNTEAF
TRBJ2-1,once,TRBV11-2,ASSPIDRTEQF
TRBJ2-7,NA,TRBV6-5,ASSPTRGSYEQY
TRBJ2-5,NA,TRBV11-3,ASSLEEEETQY
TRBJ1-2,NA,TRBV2,ASSEEEGYT
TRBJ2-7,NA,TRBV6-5,ASTSGESYEQY
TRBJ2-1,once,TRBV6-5,ASSYAGGLNEQF
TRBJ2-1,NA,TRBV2,ASSEAPRETGRDEQF
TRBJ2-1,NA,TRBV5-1,ASSLVLAGDYDEQF
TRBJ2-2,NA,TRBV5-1,ASSFGTGEIRELF
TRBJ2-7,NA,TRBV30,AWSAPDLSYEQY
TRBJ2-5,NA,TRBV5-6,ASSLLEGLHETQY
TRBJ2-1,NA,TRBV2,ASSGISGNNEQF
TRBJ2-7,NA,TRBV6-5,ASSYNSESYEQY
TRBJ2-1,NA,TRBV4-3,ASSQDSAGGPSDNEQF
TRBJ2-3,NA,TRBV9,ASSGTAVAGGPGDTQY
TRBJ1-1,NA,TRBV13,ASSEQPNTEAF
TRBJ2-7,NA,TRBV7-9,ASSATSGRGDEQY
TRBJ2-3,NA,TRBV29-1,SVEPGTSGGSTDTQY
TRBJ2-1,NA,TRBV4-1,ASSKGGSNEQF
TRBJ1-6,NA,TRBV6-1,ATPHQESNSPLH
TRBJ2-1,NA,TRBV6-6,ASRFLGNNEQF
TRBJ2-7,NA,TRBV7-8,ASSLVGRVSEQY
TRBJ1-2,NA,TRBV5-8,ASSLSGIGYT
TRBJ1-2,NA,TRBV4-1,ASSQIADDYGYT
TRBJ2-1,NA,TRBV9,ASSVGMGQSSYNEQF
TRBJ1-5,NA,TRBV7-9,ASSLTNQPQH
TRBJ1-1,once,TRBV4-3,ASSQVRGALREAF
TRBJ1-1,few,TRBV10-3,AISESGTENTEAF
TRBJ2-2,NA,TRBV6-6,ASSSRREAPGELF
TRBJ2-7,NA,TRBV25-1,ASTGQVTYEQY
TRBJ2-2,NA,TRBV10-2,ASRIAGGNTGELF
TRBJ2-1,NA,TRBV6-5,ASSYSGLNPSGQF
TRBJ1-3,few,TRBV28,ASSNRGPSGNTIY
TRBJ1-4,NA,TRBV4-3,ASSQDSGPGANEKLF
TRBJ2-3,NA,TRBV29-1,SVLAGDRTDTQY
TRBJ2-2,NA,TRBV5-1,ASSLESGEGTGELF
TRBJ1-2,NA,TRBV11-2,ASSLDGTAYGYT
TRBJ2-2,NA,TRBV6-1,ASSEERGDYTGELF
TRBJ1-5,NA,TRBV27,ASSLISGTGLSNQPQH
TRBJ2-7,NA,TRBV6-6,ASSDQLAQY
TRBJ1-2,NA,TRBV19,ASRQGALGYT
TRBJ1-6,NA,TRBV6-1,ASRPTGGNSPLH
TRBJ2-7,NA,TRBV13,ASSLVGLDEQY
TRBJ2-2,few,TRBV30,AWSVVSSVIGELF
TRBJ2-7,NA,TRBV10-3,AISEPGGGVSSYEQY
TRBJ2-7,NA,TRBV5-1,ASSFSGSSYEQY
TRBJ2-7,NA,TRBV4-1,ASSQDPGQLYEQY